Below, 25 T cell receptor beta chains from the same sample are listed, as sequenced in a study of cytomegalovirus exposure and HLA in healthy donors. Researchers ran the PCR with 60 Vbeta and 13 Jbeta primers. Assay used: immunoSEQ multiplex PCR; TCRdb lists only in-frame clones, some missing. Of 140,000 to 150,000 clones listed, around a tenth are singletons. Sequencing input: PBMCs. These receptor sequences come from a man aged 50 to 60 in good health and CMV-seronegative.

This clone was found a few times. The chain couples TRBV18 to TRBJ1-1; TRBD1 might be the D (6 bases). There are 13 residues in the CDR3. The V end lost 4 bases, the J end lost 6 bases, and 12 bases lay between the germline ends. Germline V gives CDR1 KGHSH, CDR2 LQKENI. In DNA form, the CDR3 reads TGTGCCAGCTCACTTCAGGGGAAGGCTGAAGCTTTCTTT. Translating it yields CASSLQGKAEAFF.

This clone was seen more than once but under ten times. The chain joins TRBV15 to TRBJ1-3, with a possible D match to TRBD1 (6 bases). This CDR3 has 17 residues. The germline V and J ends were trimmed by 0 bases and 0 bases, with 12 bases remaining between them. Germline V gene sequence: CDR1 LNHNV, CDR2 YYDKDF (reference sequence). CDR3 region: CATSREGQPYSGNTIYF. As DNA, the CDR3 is TGTGCCACCAGCAGAGAAGGACAGCCGTACTCTGGAAACACCATATATTTT. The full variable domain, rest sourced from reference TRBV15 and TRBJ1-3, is DAMVIQNPRYQVTQFGKPVTLSCSQTLNHNVMYWYQQKSSQAPKLLFHYYDKDFNNEADTPDNFQSRRPNTSFCFLDIRSPGLGDTAMYLCATSREGQPYSGNTIYFGEGSWLTVV.

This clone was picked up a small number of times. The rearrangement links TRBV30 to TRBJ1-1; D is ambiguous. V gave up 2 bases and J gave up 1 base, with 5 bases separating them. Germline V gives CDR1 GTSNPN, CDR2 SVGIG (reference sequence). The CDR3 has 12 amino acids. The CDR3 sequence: CAWSIKNTEAFF. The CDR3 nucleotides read TGTGCCTGGAGTATAAAGAACACTGAAGCTTTCTTT.

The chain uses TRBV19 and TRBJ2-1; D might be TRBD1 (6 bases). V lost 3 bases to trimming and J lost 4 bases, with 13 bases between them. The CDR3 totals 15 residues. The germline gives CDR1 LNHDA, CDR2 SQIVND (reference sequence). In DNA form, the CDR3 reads TGTGCCAGTAGTATGGGTGGACAGAGTTACAATGAGCAGTTCTTC. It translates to CASSMGGQSYNEQFF.

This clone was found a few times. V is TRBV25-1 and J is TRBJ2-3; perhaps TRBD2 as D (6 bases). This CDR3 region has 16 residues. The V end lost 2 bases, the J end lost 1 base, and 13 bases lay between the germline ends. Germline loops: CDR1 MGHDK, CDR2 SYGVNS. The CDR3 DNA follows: TGTGCCAGCAGTGAAGGCCGGTCGGGGGGCACAGATACGCAGTATTTT. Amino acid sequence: CASSEGRSGGTDTQYF.

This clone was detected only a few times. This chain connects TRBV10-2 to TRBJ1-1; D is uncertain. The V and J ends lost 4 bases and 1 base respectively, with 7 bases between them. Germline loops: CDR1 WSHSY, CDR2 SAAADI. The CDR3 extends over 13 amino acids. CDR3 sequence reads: CASSAQQNTEAFF. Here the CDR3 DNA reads TGCGCCAGCAGTGCACAACAGAACACTGAAGCTTTCTTT.

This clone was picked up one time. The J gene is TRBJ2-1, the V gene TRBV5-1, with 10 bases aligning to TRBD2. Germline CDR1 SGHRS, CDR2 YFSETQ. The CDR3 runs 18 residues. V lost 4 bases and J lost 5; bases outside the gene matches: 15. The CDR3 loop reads CASSLASGRAYSHNEQFF. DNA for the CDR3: TGCGCCAGCAGCCTGGCGAGCGGGAGGGCCTATTCCCACAATGAGCAGTTCTTC.

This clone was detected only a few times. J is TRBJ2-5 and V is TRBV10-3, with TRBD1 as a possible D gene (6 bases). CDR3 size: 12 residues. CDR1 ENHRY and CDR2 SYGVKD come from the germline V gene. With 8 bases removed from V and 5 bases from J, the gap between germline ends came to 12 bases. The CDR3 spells CAIRGTGETQYF. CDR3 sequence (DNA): TGTGCCATCCGCGGAACAGGGGAGACCCAGTACTTC.

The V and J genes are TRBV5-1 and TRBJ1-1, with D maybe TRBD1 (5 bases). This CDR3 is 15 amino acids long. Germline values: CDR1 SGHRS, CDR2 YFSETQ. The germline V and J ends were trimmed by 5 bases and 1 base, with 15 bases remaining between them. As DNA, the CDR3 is TGCGCCAGCAGACTTAACCTGGGGGGGAACACTGAAGCTTTCTTT. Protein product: CASRLNLGGNTEAFF. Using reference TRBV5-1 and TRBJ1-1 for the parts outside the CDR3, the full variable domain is KAGVTQTPRYLIKTRGQQVTLSCSPISGHRSVSWYQQTPGQGLQFLFEYFSETQRNKGNFPGRFSGRQFSNSRSEMNVSTLELGDSALYLCASRLNLGGNTEAFFGQGTRLTVV.

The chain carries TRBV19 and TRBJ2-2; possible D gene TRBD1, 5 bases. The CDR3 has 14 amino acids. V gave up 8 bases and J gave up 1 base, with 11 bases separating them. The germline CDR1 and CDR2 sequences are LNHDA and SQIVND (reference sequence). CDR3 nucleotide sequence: TGTGCCAGTTTTAAGGGGATGAACACCGGGGAGCTGTTTTTT. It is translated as CASFKGMNTGELFF.

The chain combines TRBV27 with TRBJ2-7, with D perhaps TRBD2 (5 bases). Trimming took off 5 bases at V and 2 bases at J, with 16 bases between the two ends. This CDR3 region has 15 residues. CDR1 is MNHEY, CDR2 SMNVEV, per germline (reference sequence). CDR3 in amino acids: CASSLYRYGAYEQYF. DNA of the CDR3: TGTGCCAGCAGTCTTTATAGGTACGGGGCCTACGAGCAGTACTTC.

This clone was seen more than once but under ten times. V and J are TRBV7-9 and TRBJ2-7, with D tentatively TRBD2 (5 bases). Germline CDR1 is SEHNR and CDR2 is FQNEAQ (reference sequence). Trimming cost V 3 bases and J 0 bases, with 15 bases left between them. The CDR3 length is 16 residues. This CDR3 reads CASSLTSGEYSYEQYF. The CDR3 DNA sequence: TGTGCCAGCAGCTTGACCTCCGGGGAGTACTCCTACGAGCAGTACTTC.

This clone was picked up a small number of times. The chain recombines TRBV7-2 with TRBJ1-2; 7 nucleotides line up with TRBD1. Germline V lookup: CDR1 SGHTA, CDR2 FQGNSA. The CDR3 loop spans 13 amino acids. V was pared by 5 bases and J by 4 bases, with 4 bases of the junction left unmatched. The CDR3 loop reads CASSPDRAYGYTF. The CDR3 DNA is TGTGCCAGCAGCCCCGACAGGGCCTATGGCTACACCTTC.

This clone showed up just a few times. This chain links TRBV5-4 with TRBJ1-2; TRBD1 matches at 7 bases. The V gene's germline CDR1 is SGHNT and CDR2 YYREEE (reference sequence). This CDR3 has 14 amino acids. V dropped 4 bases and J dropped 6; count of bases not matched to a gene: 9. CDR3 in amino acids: CASSHSDREHGYTF. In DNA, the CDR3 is TGTGCCAGCAGCCATTCCGACAGGGAACATGGCTACACCTTC.

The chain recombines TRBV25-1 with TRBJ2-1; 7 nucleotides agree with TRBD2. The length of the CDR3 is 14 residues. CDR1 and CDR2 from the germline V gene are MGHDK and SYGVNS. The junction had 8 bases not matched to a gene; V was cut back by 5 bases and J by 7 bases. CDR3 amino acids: CASSKGSGSNEQFF. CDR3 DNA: TGTGCCAGCAGTAAAGGTAGCGGGTCGAATGAGCAGTTCTTC.

CDR3 protein: CAWSFPTSGRARWTGELFF. CDR3 sequence (DNA): TGTGCCTGGAGTTTCCCGACTAGCGGGAGGGCGCGATGGACCGGGGAGCTGTTTTTT. The V call is TRBV30, the J call TRBJ2-2, with TRBD2 matching over 14 bases. This CDR3 contains 19 residues. Germline V gives CDR1 GTSNPN, CDR2 SVGIG (reference sequence). Trimming removed 2 bases from V and 5 bases from J; junction bases left unmatched: 13. Using reference TRBV30 and TRBJ2-2 for the parts outside the CDR3, the full variable domain is SQTIHQWPATLVQPVGSPLSLECTVEGTSNPNLYWYRQAAGRGLQLLFYSVGIGQISSEVPQNLSASRPQDRQFILSSKKLLLSDSGFYLCAWSFPTSGRARWTGELFFGEGSRLTVL.

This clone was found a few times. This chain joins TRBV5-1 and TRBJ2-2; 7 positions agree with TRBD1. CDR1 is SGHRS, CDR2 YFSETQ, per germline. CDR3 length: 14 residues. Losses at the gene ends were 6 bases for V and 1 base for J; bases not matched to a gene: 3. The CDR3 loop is CASTRQGNTGELFF. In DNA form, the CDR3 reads TGCGCCAGCACTAGACAGGGGAACACCGGGGAGCTGTTTTTT.

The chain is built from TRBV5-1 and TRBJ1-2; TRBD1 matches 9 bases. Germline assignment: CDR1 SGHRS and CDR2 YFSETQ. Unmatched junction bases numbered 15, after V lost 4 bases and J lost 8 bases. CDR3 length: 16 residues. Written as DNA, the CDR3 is TGCGCCAGCAGCCTGGCACTAGGACAGGGGTTCAGCGGCTACACCTTC. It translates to CASSLALGQGFSGYTF.

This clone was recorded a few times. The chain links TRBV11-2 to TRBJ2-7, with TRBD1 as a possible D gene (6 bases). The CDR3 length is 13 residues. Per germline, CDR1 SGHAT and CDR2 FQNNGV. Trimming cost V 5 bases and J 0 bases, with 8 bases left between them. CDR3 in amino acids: CASSGRGSYEQYF. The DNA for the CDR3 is TGTGCCAGCAGCGGCAGGGGCTCCTACGAGCAGTACTTC.

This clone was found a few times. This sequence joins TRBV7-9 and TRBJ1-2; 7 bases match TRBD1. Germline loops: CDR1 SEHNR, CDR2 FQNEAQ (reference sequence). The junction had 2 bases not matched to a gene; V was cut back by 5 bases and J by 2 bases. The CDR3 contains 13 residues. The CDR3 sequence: CASSPTGNYGYTF. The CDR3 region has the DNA TGTGCCAGCAGCCCGACAGGGAACTATGGCTACACCTTC.

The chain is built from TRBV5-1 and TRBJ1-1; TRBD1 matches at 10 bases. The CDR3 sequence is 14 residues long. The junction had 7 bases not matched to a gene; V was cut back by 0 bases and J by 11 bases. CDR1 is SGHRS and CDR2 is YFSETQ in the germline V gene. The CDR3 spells CASSLAGQGTGAFF. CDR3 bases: TGCGCCAGCAGCTTGGCGGGACAGGGGACTGGTGCTTTCTTT.

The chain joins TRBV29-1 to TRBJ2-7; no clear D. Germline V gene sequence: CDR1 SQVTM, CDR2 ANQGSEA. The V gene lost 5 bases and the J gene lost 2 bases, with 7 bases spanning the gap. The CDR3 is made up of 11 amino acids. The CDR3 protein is CSVRQAYEQYF. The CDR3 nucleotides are TGCAGCGTTCGCCAGGCCTACGAGCAGTACTTC.

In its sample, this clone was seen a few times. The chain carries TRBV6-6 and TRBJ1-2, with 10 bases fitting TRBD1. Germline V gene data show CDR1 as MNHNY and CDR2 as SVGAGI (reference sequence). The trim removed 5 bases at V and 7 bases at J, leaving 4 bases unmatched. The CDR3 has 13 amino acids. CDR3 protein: CASSPTGGGGYTF. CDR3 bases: TGTGCCAGCAGTCCGACAGGGGGCGGTGGCTACACCTTC.

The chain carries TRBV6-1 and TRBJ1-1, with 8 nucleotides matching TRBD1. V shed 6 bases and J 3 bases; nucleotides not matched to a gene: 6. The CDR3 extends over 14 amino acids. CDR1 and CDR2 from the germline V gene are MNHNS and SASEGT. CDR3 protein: CASRWTGRDTEAFF. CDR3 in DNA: TGTGCCAGCAGGTGGACAGGGCGGGACACTGAAGCTTTCTTT.

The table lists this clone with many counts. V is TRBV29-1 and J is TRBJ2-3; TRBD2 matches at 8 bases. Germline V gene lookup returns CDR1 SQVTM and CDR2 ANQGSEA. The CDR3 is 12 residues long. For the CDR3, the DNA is TGCAGTTACCGGGGGGGGATAGATACGCAGTATTTT. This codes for CSYRGGIDTQYF.